This TCR beta chain was obtained from a study of beta chain features in type 1 diabetes (dated by TCRdb to 2017 to 2018). Context from the whole study: Mean age, gender distribution, total cell number and subset yield did not differ between patients and healthy donors. Regulatory and stem cell-like memory subsets were isolated from only 8 patients and roughly 8 healthy donors, whereas naive and central memory subsets came from all 30 or so donors. The study compared TCRB repertoires of sorted circulating CD4+ T cell subsets between recently diagnosed type 1 diabetes patients and matched healthy donors. Across all samples, about 110 million sorted cells were examined, and cell number per subset correlated strongly with RNA yield.

Each donor gave one peripheral blood draw, about 110 mL on average, collected into heparinised tubes. Using a panel that included CD45RO, CCR7, CD25, CD127, CD95 and CD27, naive, central memory, regulatory and stem cell-like memory CD4+ T cells were sorted on a BD FACSAria II. All sorted populations exceeded 95% purity. PBMCs were isolated immediately by Lymphoprep density gradient centrifugation and stained directly without culture. Samples were stained and sorted in pairs, with one healthy donor and one patient per experiment, so that batch effects were minimized. The germline V gene (reference sequence) gives CDR1 as SGHNT and CDR2 as YYREEE. The CDR3, from cysteine to phenylalanine, totals 15 residues. Of the read, only the CDR3 DNA is kept; its 45 bases are in frame from base 1. V loses 3 bases at its end and J loses 4 bases; junction bases beyond the gene matches: 8. The High Capacity cDNA Reverse Transcription Kit was used to reverse transcribe all of the isolated RNA, meaning that expressed TCRB transcripts were what got sequenced. Deep immunoSEQ sequencing was applied to naive, central memory and regulatory T cell samples, giving an average of about 3.57 million total reads per sample. Sorted cells were lysed in RLT buffer and RNA was extracted with DNase-treated RNeasy Micro or Mini kits, depending on cell number. To prevent cross-contamination, every cell subset was processed on its own, while patient and healthy donor samples were processed together. Using the immunoSEQ multiplex PCR, TCRB sequences were amplified from cDNA into 87-bp fragments spanning the CDR3 region. Amplicons were sequenced on the Illumina HiSeq platform. As for the original processing: Synthetic template baselines were used to correct PCR bias computationally, reads within Hamming distance 2 were collapsed together, and singletons that could not be merged were discarded. Reads were aligned against IMGT to assign V, D and J genes, CDR3 length and insertions or deletions at six rearrangement sites. Clonotype counts were normalized to sorted cell number within each subset before computing true diversity and Gini coefficients with the tcR R package. Repertoire sharing was quantified using the overlap coefficient calculated on TCRB nucleotide sequences. The source is immuneACCESS, and TCRdb retained only in-frame sequences with V and J called. Part of the clones is not carried over; for the studies checked, unresolved V genes explain less than half of this, and the remainder is unexplained. V, J and clone size were drawn from that table, and D and trimming were deduced from the DNA. Here the sample has around 150,000 clones; around 10% occur a single time. The ten largest clones represent roughly 0.45% of the sample.

Points the paper makes about the study in general: Patients with type 1 diabetes made fewer insertions and deleted more nucleotides at VDJ recombination sites, implying thymic rearrangement abnormalities. HLA sub-analyses involved small numbers of individuals, so any influence of HLA type on TCRB rearrangement remained unresolved. Type 1 diabetes patients showed a moderate but significant shortening of TCRB CDR3 length in all four CD4+ subsets. Shorter templates might be favored by PCR, yet because patient and control samples were amplified and corrected together, any such skew would affect both groups equally. Sequencing cDNA rather than genomic DNA could over-represent highly expressing activated cells, although activation and CD3 levels did not differ between groups. Naive, central memory and regulatory TCRB repertoires appeared to be more alike among patients than among healthy donors.

With respect to this clone: Which antigen it targets is not known. Base quality data are lacking; no much larger clone is found one base away.

Material: central memory CD4+ T cells from blood. This TCR derives from a man aged 30-40 years with type 1 diabetes. This chain is built from TRBV5-4 and TRBJ1-2, and TRBD1 aligns with 8 junction nucleotides. The DNA reads as follows: TGTGCCAGCAGCTCGGGGGCAGGGGGCGGCTATGGCTACACCTTC. Translation gives CASSSGAGGGYGYTF.